The rows below give T cell receptor beta chains drawn from one sample of a study of CD8+ T cells in alopecia areata. Repertoires were generated with immunoSEQ multiplex PCR, while TCRdb's copy carries only in-frame clones and drops some. The sample has about 110,000 clones, 45% to 60% seen once. The specimen sequenced was NKG2D-low CD8+ T cells sorted from blood. Source of these receptors: a human donor with alopecia areata. CDR3s include the opening cysteine and the closing phenylalanine or tryptophan. A D gene is named only where the DNA matches it firmly. Expanded clones get a size class; other rows say once, few or many, or leave the size out.

clone_size,d_call,j_call,v_call,cdr3_nt,cdr3_aa
-,-,TRBJ2-7,TRBV13,TGTGCCAGCAGCTCAGAAGACTACGAGCAGTACTTC,CASSSEDYEQYF
-,-,TRBJ2-2,TRBV6-6,TGTGCCAGCATTTATATCGGGGAGCTGTTTTTT,CASIYIGELFF
-,-,TRBJ2-1,TRBV2,TGTGCCAGCGGGGGGCTGCATGAGCAGTTCTTC,CASGGLHEQFF
-,-,TRBJ2-7,TRBV13,TGTGCCAGCAGCTTGTCTGGCGGGGCCTACGAGCAGTACTTC,CASSLSGGAYEQYF
once,-,TRBJ2-7,TRBV12-5,TGTGCTAGTGGTTCAGGCAGGGAAGGGGCTAGGTACGAGCAGTACTTC,CASGSGREGARYEQYF
-,TRBD2,TRBJ2-1,TRBV6-5,TGTGCCAGCAGTACGACTAGCGGGAGGACAAATGAGCAGTTCTTC,CASSTTSGRTNEQFF
-,TRBD1,TRBJ2-3,TRBV30,TGTGCCGGCGACGACAGGGCCCTCACAGATACGCAGTATTTT,CAGDDRALTDTQYF
-,-,TRBJ2-1,TRBV30,TGTGCCTGGAGTGTAACTTCCAATGAGCAGTTCTTC,CAWSVTSNEQFF
-,TRBD2,TRBJ2-1,TRBV14,TGTGCCAGCAGCCAAGTGACTAGCGGCCACAATGAGCAGTTCTTC,CASSQVTSGHNEQFF
few,TRBD1,TRBJ1-4,TRBV23-1,TGCGCCAGCAGGACAGGGGGTTCGGGGGAAAAACTGTTTTTT,CASRTGGSGEKLFF
-,TRBD1,TRBJ2-7,TRBV27,TGTGCCAGCAGGCCAGGACAGGGTCCCTCCTACGAGCAGTACTTC,CASRPGQGPSYEQYF
few,TRBD2,TRBJ2-3,TRBV29-1,TGCAGCGTTGAATTGGCGGGAGGCCAGGGAGATACGCAGTATTTT,CSVELAGGQGDTQYF
-,-,TRBJ1-5,TRBV27,TGTGCCAGCAGTTTGGGACTTACGGGTCAGCCCCAGCATTTT,CASSLGLTGQPQHF
few,-,TRBJ2-5,TRBV4-1,TGCGCCAGCAGCCAAGAGGTATCTATGCAAGAGACCCAGTACTTC,CASSQEVSMQETQYF